Presented here are 19 T cell receptor beta chains from one specimen sequenced in a study of early stage breast cancer tumors. The protocol was immunoSEQ multiplex PCR, while the TCRdb copy is restricted to in-frame clones and leaves out a portion. The profile shows tens of thousands of clones, around nine tenths of them singletons. Specimen: blood. The source of these receptors is a person aged 70 to 85 with breast cancer.

This clone appeared once. The chain uses TRBV19 and TRBJ2-7, with TRBD1 matching over 9 bases. The junction had 11 bases not matched to a gene; V was cut back by 6 bases and J by 5 bases. The CDR3 extends over 15 amino acids. Germline V gene lookup returns CDR1 LNHDA and CDR2 SQIVND (reference sequence). The CDR3, as DNA: TGTGCCAGTAGCGAGACAGGGGGGCCGTTGGACGAGCAGTACTTC. Its protein product is CASSETGGPLDEQYF.

This rearrangement joins TRBV9 to TRBJ2-5; tentative D call: TRBD1 (6 bases). Trimming stripped 3 bases from V and 0 bases from J, with 18 bases between. The V gene's germline CDR1 is SGDLS and CDR2 YYNGEE. The CDR3 is 17 amino acids. CDR3 in amino acids: CASSGRSIGGYQETQYF. DNA for the CDR3: TGTGCCAGCAGCGGGCGGTCGATAGGGGGATACCAAGAGACCCAGTACTTC.

V is TRBV28 and J is TRBJ1-2; D unresolved. Trimming shortened V by 2 bases and J by 3 bases, and 10 bases separated the two germline ends. The CDR3 has 14 residues. Germline V gives CDR1 MDHEN, CDR2 SYDVKM. CDR3 DNA sequence: TGTGCCAGCAGTTTACACGGGAGTTACTATGGCTACACCTTC. Its translation: CASSLHGSYYGYTF.

The chain uses TRBV25-1 and TRBJ2-7, with TRBD1 matching 10 bases. After removal of 5 bases from V and 7 bases from J, the junction contained 14 bases not matched to a gene. CDR1 MGHDK and CDR2 SYGVNS come from the germline V gene. The CDR3 contains 16 residues. The CDR3 DNA follows: TGTGCCAGCAGTCCCAATGCCGGGACAGGGGCAGGAGAGCAGTACTTC. Amino acid sequence: CASSPNAGTGAGEQYF.

CDR3 nucleotides: TGTGCCAGCTCACCTACTGACACCAACACTGAAGCTTTCTTT. This translates into CASSPTDTNTEAFF. The chain links TRBV18 to TRBJ1-1; D not certain. Germline values: CDR1 KGHSH, CDR2 LQKENI. V gave up 3 bases and J gave up 2 bases, with 10 bases separating them. The length of the CDR3 is 14 residues.

This clone was counted only a few times. J is TRBJ1-2 and V is TRBV7-8; D gene unclear. V gave up 3 bases and J gave up 6 bases, with 14 bases separating them. In germline, CDR1 is SGHVS, CDR2 FQNEAQ. The CDR3 has 14 amino acids. The CDR3 bases are TGTGCCAGCAGCTTGGGAGTCGATATGAATGGCTACACCTTC. Translation gives CASSLGVDMNGYTF.

The rearrangement links TRBV28 to TRBJ1-2; no clear D. Deletions cut 2 bases from V and 4 bases from J, with 5 bases between. Looked up from germline, CDR1 is MDHEN and CDR2 is SYDVKM. The CDR3 is 12 residues long. CDR3 sequence: CASSLEGYGYTF. CDR3 nucleotides: TGTGCCAGCAGTTTAGAGGGCTATGGCTACACCTTC.

The rearrangement joins TRBV7-2 to TRBJ2-5; 7 bases line up with TRBD1. The CDR3 length is 14 residues. With V trimmed by 10 bases and J by 0 bases, 8 bases remained unmatched. Germline CDR1 and CDR2: SGHTA and FQGNSA. The CDR3 nucleotides read TGTGCCACGGCCCGAGACAGGGACCAAGAGACCCAGTACTTC. It codes for CATARDRDQETQYF.

This chain connects TRBV11-3 to TRBJ2-1; perhaps TRBD2 as D (5 bases). Germline V gene lookup returns CDR1 SGHNT and CDR2 YENEEA. V lost 8 bases and J 9 bases, leaving 11 bases between the germline ends. The CDR3 has 11 amino acids. The CDR3 coding sequence is TGTGCCAGCCGGAAAGAGGGTGAGCAGTTCTTC. As protein: CASRKEGEQFF.

This sequence joins TRBV30 and TRBJ2-7; TRBD1 aligns across 8 bases. CDR3 length: 13 amino acids. The ends lost 2 bases at V and 3 bases at J; junction bases unmatched: 3. The germline V gene has CDR1 GTSNPN and CDR2 SVGIG (reference sequence). The CDR3 sequence: CAWSTGGGYEQYF. The CDR3 DNA is TGTGCCTGGAGTACAGGGGGAGGCTACGAGCAGTACTTC.

V is TRBV29-1 and J is TRBJ2-5; 8 nucleotides line up with TRBD1. V was clipped by 5 bases and J by 4 bases; unmatched bases: 9. Germline V gene lookup returns CDR1 SQVTM and CDR2 ANQGSEA. The CDR3 totals 14 residues. The CDR3 region is CSVTSTGVGETQYF. In DNA, the CDR3 is TGCAGCGTTACATCGACAGGGGTAGGAGAGACCCAGTACTTC.

This rearrangement joins TRBV30 to TRBJ1-6, with 8 bases aligning to TRBD1. The trim removed 0 bases at V and 7 bases at J, leaving 5 bases unmatched. The length of the CDR3 is 15 residues. Germline CDR1 GTSNPN, CDR2 SVGIG (reference sequence). The CDR3 reads CAWSVQGDGNSPLHF. In nucleotides, the CDR3 is TGTGCCTGGAGTGTACAGGGGGACGGGAATTCACCCCTCCACTTT. Together with reference TRBV30 and TRBJ1-6, the CDR3 gives the full variable domain: SQTIHQWPATLVQPVGSPLSLECTVEGTSNPNLYWYRQAAGRGLQLLFYSVGIGQISSEVPQNLSASRPQDRQFILSSKKLLLSDSGFYLCAWSVQGDGNSPLHFGNGTRLTVT.

The J gene is TRBJ2-1, the V gene TRBV4-2; tentatively, D is TRBD1 (5 bases). This CDR3 comprises 16 residues. Germline V gives CDR1 LGHNA, CDR2 YNFKEQ. The germline V and J ends were trimmed by 2 bases and 0 bases, with 11 bases remaining between them. The CDR3 region is CASSQRGTGSYNEQFF. CDR3 nucleotides: TGTGCCAGCAGCCAAAGGGGAACTGGCTCCTACAATGAGCAGTTCTTC.

The J gene is TRBJ1-4, the V gene TRBV19; D possibly corresponds to TRBD1 (6 bases). Trimming took 4 bases from V and 3 from J, leaving 15 bases between them. From germline, CDR1 is LNHDA and CDR2 SQIVND (reference sequence). CDR3 length equals 16 residues. CDR3 loop: CASSTGTPNPNEKLFF. The CDR3, as DNA: TGTGCCAGTAGTACTGGGACACCGAATCCTAATGAAAAACTGTTTTTT.

The rearrangement links TRBV5-8 to TRBJ1-5, with 11 bases aligning to TRBD1. Trimming cost V 1 base and J 4 bases; bases outside gene matches: 10. This CDR3 is 18 amino acids long. Germline loops: CDR1 SGHTS, CDR2 YDEGEE. CDR3 loop: CASSLTPGQGVGNQPQHF. CDR3 nucleotide sequence: TGTGCCAGCAGCTTGACACCGGGACAGGGGGTGGGGAATCAGCCCCAGCATTTT.

The chain combines TRBV30 with TRBJ1-2; D is possibly TRBD1 (5 bases). V was trimmed by 5 bases and J by 5 bases, leaving 18 bases between them. Per the germline V gene, CDR1 is GTSNPN and CDR2 is SVGIG (reference sequence). This CDR3 region has 14 residues. As DNA, the CDR3 is TGTGCCTGGCGTTCCCCCAGGGATTTTTATGGCTACACCTTC. Its translation is CAWRSPRDFYGYTF.

The V and J genes are TRBV4-1 and TRBJ1-4; perhaps TRBD1 as D (6 bases). Germline V lookup: CDR1 MGHRA, CDR2 YSYEKL. V lost 0 bases and J 10 bases, leaving 24 bases between the germline ends. CDR3 size: 18 residues. The CDR3 reads CASSQEGGLPLSGGKLFF. In DNA form, the CDR3 reads TGCGCCAGCAGCCAAGAGGGGGGGCTCCCGCTAAGTGGTGGAAAACTGTTTTTT.

In this sample, this clone turned up once. V is TRBV4-3 and J is TRBJ2-5, with D tentatively TRBD1 (6 bases). The CDR3 has 14 amino acids. Trimming pared 1 base from V and 5 bases from J, leaving 11 bases between. Per germline, CDR1 LGHNA and CDR2 YSLEER. The CDR3 DNA sequence: TGCGCCAGCAGCCAAGGGTGGGGGCTCGAGACCCAGTACTTC. Amino acid sequence: CASSQGWGLETQYF.

V is TRBV11-2 and J is TRBJ1-1, with D perhaps TRBD1 (5 bases). V was pared by 6 bases and J by 6 bases, with 20 bases between. This CDR3 region has 15 residues. Germline V gene lookup returns CDR1 SGHAT and CDR2 FQNNGV. CDR3 sequence (DNA): TGTGCCAGCAGACTAAAACAGGACCCGGGGGCTGAAGCTTTCTTT. Amino acid sequence: CASRLKQDPGAEAFF.